The next 22 T cell receptor beta chains were all read from a single sample in a study of PD-1 blockade in classical Hodgkin lymphoma. The data were produced by immunoSEQ multiplex PCR, yet TCRdb's version contains in-frame clones alone and is incomplete. Of about 930 clones listed, around 63% are singletons. Each and every patient relapsed after autologous stem cell transplantation, and patients got differing brentuximab vedotin exposure. Thawed PBMCs underwent magnetic negative selection to obtain purified CD8+ T cells. Specimen: CD8+ T cells from blood, collected at baseline. Receptors originate from a human donor with classical Hodgkin lymphoma.

This chain uses TRBV4-3 with TRBJ2-1, with D perhaps being TRBD1 or TRBD2 (5 bases each). The CDR3 consists of 16 residues. The V gene's germline CDR1 is LGHNA and CDR2 YSLEER. Deletions cut 0 bases from V and 3 bases from J, with 12 bases between. The CDR3 DNA reads TGCGCCAGCAGCCAAGATTGGGGGTCCTACTACAATGAGCAGTTCTTC. Residues: CASSQDWGSYYNEQFF.

The chain employs TRBV11-1 and TRBJ1-1; D gene ambiguous. This CDR3 has 12 residues. Trimming cost V 2 bases and J 6 bases, with 7 bases left between them. Germline V gene data show CDR1 as SGHAT and CDR2 as FQDESV (reference sequence). The CDR3 nucleotides read TGTGCCAGCAGCTTAAATCAGGCTGAAGCTTTCTTT. It encodes CASSLNQAEAFF.

J is TRBJ1-6 and V is TRBV27; TRBD1 is a possible D gene (6 bases). From germline, CDR1 is MNHEY and CDR2 SMNVEV (reference sequence). This CDR3 spans 18 amino acids. The V and J ends lost 4 bases and 4 bases respectively, with 20 bases between them. The CDR3 DNA reads TGTGCCAGCAGTTCAGGGACAATCCGCCAGCATTATAATTCACCCCTCCACTTT. Protein product: CASSSGTIRQHYNSPLHF.

The chain joins TRBV30 to TRBJ2-7, with no clear D. The germline CDR1 and CDR2 sequences are GTSNPN and SVGIG (reference sequence). CDR3 length: 11 residues. V lost 3 bases, J lost 4 bases, and 7 bases lay in between. DNA of the CDR3: TGTGCCTGGAGCTCACGTTACGAGCAGTACTTC. It specifies CAWSSRYEQYF.

The chain links TRBV5-5 to TRBJ1-2; TRBD1 matches 8 bases. Germline trimming cut 4 bases from V and 5 bases from J; bases unmatched to any gene: 4. The V gene's germline CDR1 is SGHKS and CDR2 YYEKEE (reference sequence). The CDR3 covers 13 residues. CDR3 loop: CASSRDRIYGYTF. The CDR3 DNA sequence: TGTGCCAGCAGCCGGGACAGGATTTATGGCTACACCTTC.

This sequence joins TRBV7-8 and TRBJ2-2, with unresolved D. This CDR3 spans 15 amino acids. The V end lost 5 bases, the J end lost 1 base, and 11 bases lay between the germline ends. Germline-derived CDR1 and CDR2 are SGHVS and FQNEAQ. CDR3 loop: CASSTLSENTGELFF. The CDR3 DNA reads as TGTGCCAGCAGCACCCTGTCTGAGAACACCGGGGAGCTGTTTTTT.

V gene TRBV7-8 combines with J gene TRBJ1-6; 10 bases are a match to TRBD1. V was clipped by 5 bases and J by 7 bases; unmatched bases: 8. CDR1 is SGHVS, CDR2 FQNEAQ, per germline. The CDR3 is 16 amino acids. CDR3 protein: CASSRLTGGINSPLHF. CDR3 nucleotides: TGTGCCAGCAGCCGTTTGACAGGGGGCATAAATTCACCCCTCCACTTT.

The chain carries TRBV11-2 and TRBJ2-7, with 10 bases that match TRBD2. CDR1 is SGHAT and CDR2 is FQNNGV in the germline V gene. This CDR3 has 14 amino acids. Trimming removed 4 bases from V and 2 bases from J; junction bases left unmatched: 2. The CDR3 DNA reads TGTGCCAGCAGCTCTAGCGGGGGCCCCTACGAGCAGTACTTC. It yields the protein CASSSSGGPYEQYF.

The V call is TRBV7-9, the J call TRBJ1-2; D not resolved. V gave up 3 bases and J gave up 1 base, with 6 bases separating them. CDR3 length: 13 residues. Germline V CDR1 and CDR2: SEHNR, FQNEAQ (reference sequence). The CDR3, as DNA: TGTGCCAGCAGCTTTTTGGATAACTATGGCTACACCTTC. It encodes CASSFLDNYGYTF.

V is TRBV28 and J is TRBJ2-1; D not certain. Germline assignment: CDR1 MDHEN and CDR2 SYDVKM. Between the trimmed V and J ends, which lost 2 bases and 8 bases, there was a span of 4 bases. The CDR3 consists of 11 residues. CDR3 DNA sequence: TGTGCCAGCAGTTTAAGATATGAGCAGTTCTTC. As protein: CASSLRYEQFF.

The chain couples TRBV7-9 to TRBJ2-7, with 8 bases aligning to TRBD1. This CDR3 has 15 amino acids. Germline CDR1 is SEHNR and CDR2 is FQNEAQ (reference sequence). J gave up 4 bases and V 0 bases, and 5 bases lay outside the gene matches. The CDR3 here is CASSLAQGAKYEQYF. The CDR3 DNA reads TGTGCCAGCAGCTTAGCGCAGGGGGCTAAGTACGAGCAGTACTTC.

In regard to this clone: Other DNA variants within this sample encode the same CDR3. V is TRBV9 and J is TRBJ2-3, with 7 nucleotides matching TRBD1. The length of the CDR3 is 13 residues. V lost 0 bases and J lost 6; bases outside the gene matches: 1. From germline, CDR1 is SGDLS and CDR2 YYNGEE. CDR3 amino acids: CASSVGGGDTQYF. CDR3 coding DNA: TGTGCCAGCAGCGTAGGAGGGGGCGATACGCAGTATTTT.

By share, this clone ranks as large. V and J are TRBV5-4 and TRBJ2-1, with 7 bases identical to TRBD2. V was pared by 5 bases and J by 0 bases, with 5 bases of the junction left unmatched. There are 15 residues in the CDR3. The V gene's germline CDR1 is SGHNT and CDR2 YYREEE (reference sequence). CDR3 in DNA: TGTGCCAGCAGGCAAGAGCGGGACTCCTACAATGAGCAGTTCTTC. Its translation is CASRQERDSYNEQFF.

In its sample, this clone was seen a few times. The chain links TRBV7-9 to TRBJ1-1; TRBD1 matches at 9 bases. Germline CDR1 and CDR2: SEHNR and FQNEAQ (reference sequence). V lost 4 bases and J lost 4; bases outside the gene matches: 10. The CDR3 has 16 amino acids. CDR3 DNA sequence: TGTGCCAGCAGCTCGGACAGGGGAGGACTACGCACTGAAGCTTTCTTT. Amino acid sequence: CASSSDRGGLRTEAFF.

The chain is built from TRBV27 and TRBJ1-1; 10 bases map to TRBD1. CDR1 is MNHEY and CDR2 is SMNVEV in the germline V gene (reference sequence). The CDR3 has 15 amino acids. The ends lost 2 bases at V and 4 bases at J; junction bases unmatched: 4. The CDR3 loop reads CASSLGQGVGTEAFF. CDR3 nucleotide sequence: TGTGCCAGCAGTTTAGGACAGGGGGTTGGCACTGAAGCTTTCTTT.

V and J are TRBV6-1 and TRBJ2-5; a weak D match, TRBD2 (6 bases). This CDR3 has 11 amino acids. V shed 5 bases and J shed 12 bases, with 13 bases lying between them. Looked up from germline, CDR1 is MNHNS and CDR2 is SASEGT. Here the CDR3 reads CASSSAGWEYF. The DNA of the CDR3 is TGTGCCAGCAGTTCCGCGGGGTGGGAGTACTTC.

This clone was picked up a small number of times. The chain carries TRBV10-2 and TRBJ1-6, with D possibly TRBD1 on 5 matching bases. The CDR3 runs 17 residues. Germline V gene sequence: CDR1 WSHSY, CDR2 SAAADI. The V and J ends lost 3 bases and 7 bases respectively, with 19 bases between them. The CDR3 bases are TGCGCCAGCAGTGACGGCAGGGAGGGATGGGGGAATTCACCCCTCCACTTT. It specifies CASSDGREGWGNSPLHF.

The rearrangement uses TRBV10-3 and TRBJ1-4; the D is unclear. The V gene lost 0 bases and the J gene lost 0 bases, with 5 bases spanning the gap. The CDR3 extends over 15 amino acids. CDR1 is ENHRY and CDR2 is SYGVKD in the germline V gene. Here the CDR3 reads CAISESSATNEKLFF. CDR3 coding DNA: TGTGCCATCAGTGAGTCGAGTGCAACTAATGAAAAACTGTTTTTT.

The CDR3 DNA follows: TGTGCCAGCAGCGGCGGTAGCGGGAGCTCCTACGAGCAGTACTTC. Amino acid sequence: CASSGGSGSSYEQYF. The chain is built from TRBV9 and TRBJ2-7; 9 bases fit TRBD2. The CDR3 is made up of 15 amino acids. V was pared by 3 bases and J by 0 bases, with 4 bases of the junction left unmatched. Germline lookup yields CDR1 SGDLS and CDR2 YYNGEE.

The gene calls are TRBV5-5 and TRBJ1-5, with D uncertain. Per the germline V gene, CDR1 is SGHKS and CDR2 is YYEKEE (reference sequence). V gave up 2 bases and J gave up 3 bases, with 12 bases separating them. The CDR3 covers 15 residues. CDR3 coding DNA: TGTGCCAGCAGCTTATGGGTGGAAATCAATCAGCCCCAGCATTTT. As protein: CASSLWVEINQPQHF. The whole variable domain, remainder taken from reference TRBV5-5 and TRBJ1-5, is DAGVTQSPTHLIKTRGQQVTLRCSPISGHKSVSWYQQVLGQGPQFIFQYYEKEERGRGNFPDRFSARQFPNYSSELNVNALLLGDSALYLCASSLWVEINQPQHFGDGTRLSIL.

The V gene is TRBV7-6, the J gene TRBJ2-3, with 8 positions matching TRBD2. The CDR3 runs to 16 residues. The V gene's germline CDR1 is SGHVS and CDR2 FNYEAQ. V lost 4 bases to trimming and J lost 0 bases; unmatched junction nucleotides: 6. CDR3 protein: CASSSPSGGSTDTQYF. The CDR3 coding sequence is TGTGCCAGCAGCTCCCCCAGCGGGGGTAGCACAGATACGCAGTATTTT.

This clone showed up just a few times. This chain connects TRBV11-2 to TRBJ1-6; tentative D call: TRBD1 (6 bases). Trimming pared 2 bases from V and 2 bases from J, leaving 10 bases between. Germline CDR1 and CDR2: SGHAT and FQNNGV. The CDR3 runs 16 residues. This CDR3 reads CASSLTGQTYNSPLHF. The DNA of the CDR3 is TGTGCCAGCAGCTTAACTGGACAGACCTATAATTCACCCCTCCACTTT.